A selection of T cell receptor beta chains follows, all from one sample in a study of T-cell reconstitution after alpha-beta-depleted transplantation in children. MiXCR, run by TCRdb on the PCR reads, gives a single entry per CDR3 protein. The table includes 350,000 to 500,000 distinct CDR3 sequences, over 40% detected once. The material was PBMCs, obtained before TCRalphabeta/CD19-depleted stem cell transplant. The receptor source for this set is a girl between 2 and 10 years old with aplastic anemia, due to receive a stem cell transplant. CDR3s include the opening cysteine and the closing phenylalanine or tryptophan. The D gene is left open where the match is weak. A clone size is listed for some rows: how often the clone was seen (once, few, many), or a class if it is expanded.

j_gene: TRBJ2-5; abundance: NA; d_gene: TRBD2; v_gene: TRBV20-1; CDR3aa: CSASLAGSETQYF; CDR3nt: TGCAGTGCTAGCCTAGCGGGTAGCGAGACCCAGTACTTC
j_gene: TRBJ1-1; abundance: NA; d_gene: TRBD1; v_gene: TRBV20-1; CDR3aa: CSARLRDRQAFF; CDR3nt: TGCAGTGCAAGACTCCGGGACAGGCAAGCTTTCTTT
j_gene: TRBJ2-3; abundance: NA; d_gene: NA; v_gene: TRBV28; CDR3aa: CASSVLGWGPADTQYF; CDR3nt: TGTGCCAGCAGTGTGCTAGGTTGGGGGCCGGCAGATACGCAGTATTTT
j_gene: TRBJ2-3; abundance: once; d_gene: NA; v_gene: TRBV18; CDR3aa: CASSRRSSTDTQYF; CDR3nt: TGTGCCAGCTCCCGTCGCTCATCCACAGATACGCAGTATTTT
j_gene: TRBJ2-5; abundance: NA; d_gene: NA; v_gene: TRBV3-1; CDR3aa: CASSRVGAMTQYF; CDR3nt: TGTGCCAGCAGCCGCGTCGGGGCGATGACCCAGTACTTC
j_gene: TRBJ2-3; abundance: few; d_gene: TRBD2; v_gene: TRBV5-6; CDR3aa: CASSRGLTGGTDTQYF; CDR3nt: TGTGCCAGCAGCCGGGGCCTGACGGGGGGAACAGATACGCAGTATTTT
j_gene: TRBJ2-7; abundance: once; d_gene: NA; v_gene: TRBV4-2; CDR3aa: CASSQEGSEQYF; CDR3nt: TGTGCCAGCAGCCAAGAGGGGTCAGAGCAGTACTTC
j_gene: TRBJ2-1; abundance: NA; d_gene: NA; v_gene: TRBV10-2; CDR3aa: CASRRRDSSYNEQFF; CDR3nt: TGCGCCAGCAGACGCCGGGACTCTTCCTACAATGAGCAGTTCTTC
j_gene: TRBJ2-1; abundance: many; d_gene: TRBD2; v_gene: TRBV7-2; CDR3aa: CASSLLAASSYNEQFF; CDR3nt: TGTGCCAGCAGCTTACTAGCGGCCAGCTCCTACAATGAGCAGTTCTTC
j_gene: TRBJ1-1; abundance: many; d_gene: TRBD1; v_gene: TRBV20-1; CDR3aa: CSATTGTGRWGTEAFF; CDR3nt: TGCAGTGCTACCACCGGGACAGGGCGGTGGGGCACTGAAGCTTTCTTT
j_gene: TRBJ2-3; abundance: few; d_gene: TRBD2; v_gene: TRBV4-3; CDR3aa: CASSQGLAGALTYTQYF; CDR3nt: TGCGCCAGCAGCCAAGGACTAGCGGGAGCCCTCACATATACGCAGTATTTT
j_gene: TRBJ2-5; abundance: NA; d_gene: NA; v_gene: TRBV10-3; CDR3aa: CAISERGKTQYF; CDR3nt: TGTGCCATCAGTGAGCGGGGGAAGACCCAGTACTTC
j_gene: TRBJ2-3; abundance: few; d_gene: NA; v_gene: TRBV20-1; CDR3aa: CSARKAERRDTQYF; CDR3nt: TGCAGTGCTAGAAAAGCGGAACGGAGAGATACGCAGTATTTT
j_gene: TRBJ1-5; abundance: once; d_gene: TRBD1; v_gene: TRBV7-7; CDR3aa: CASSLIFTGQGNQPQHF; CDR3nt: TGTGCCAGCAGCTTAATCTTCACTGGACAGGGAAATCAGCCCCAGCATTTT
j_gene: TRBJ2-6; abundance: NA; d_gene: NA; v_gene: TRBV4-2; CDR3aa: CASSLRPGWSGANVLTF; CDR3nt: TGTGCCAGCAGCCTTAGACCCGGTTGGTCTGGGGCCAACGTCCTGACTTTC
j_gene: TRBJ2-3; abundance: NA; d_gene: NA; v_gene: TRBV28; CDR3aa: CASSRSGPSTDTQYF; CDR3nt: TGTGCCAGCAGTCGCTCTGGACCTAGCACAGATACGCAGTATTTT
j_gene: TRBJ2-3; abundance: NA; d_gene: NA; v_gene: TRBV20-1; CDR3aa: CSALGPPDTQYF; CDR3nt: TGCAGTGCCTTAGGTCCACCAGATACGCAGTATTTT
j_gene: TRBJ2-1; abundance: few; d_gene: TRBD2; v_gene: TRBV20-1; CDR3aa: CSARSGRATEQFF; CDR3nt: TGCAGTGCCCGCAGCGGGAGGGCGACTGAGCAGTTCTTC
j_gene: TRBJ2-3; abundance: few; d_gene: TRBD1; v_gene: TRBV29-1; CDR3aa: CSVGGQGGDTQYF; CDR3nt: TGCAGCGTTGGGGGACAGGGAGGAGATACGCAGTATTTT
j_gene: TRBJ2-2; abundance: NA; d_gene: TRBD2; v_gene: TRBV27; CDR3aa: CASSFRGRAGELFF; CDR3nt: TGTGCCAGCAGTTTCAGAGGGAGGGCCGGGGAGCTGTTTTTT
j_gene: TRBJ2-4; abundance: few; d_gene: TRBD1; v_gene: TRBV11-3; CDR3aa: CASSSRTGGNIQYF; CDR3nt: TGTGCCAGCAGCTCTCGGACAGGGGGGAACATTCAGTACTTC
j_gene: TRBJ1-3; abundance: few; d_gene: NA; v_gene: TRBV4-1; CDR3aa: CASSQVESGGNTIYF; CDR3nt: TGCGCCAGCAGCCAAGTCGAGAGTGGTGGAAACACCATATATTTT
j_gene: TRBJ2-7; abundance: many; d_gene: TRBD2; v_gene: TRBV15; CDR3aa: CATSSGTSQYEQYF; CDR3nt: TGTGCCACCAGCTCCGGGACTAGCCAATACGAGCAGTACTTC
j_gene: TRBJ2-3; abundance: NA; d_gene: TRBD2; v_gene: TRBV20-1; CDR3aa: CSAASGAMDTQYF; CDR3nt: TGCAGTGCGGCTAGCGGCGCTATGGATACGCAGTATTTT